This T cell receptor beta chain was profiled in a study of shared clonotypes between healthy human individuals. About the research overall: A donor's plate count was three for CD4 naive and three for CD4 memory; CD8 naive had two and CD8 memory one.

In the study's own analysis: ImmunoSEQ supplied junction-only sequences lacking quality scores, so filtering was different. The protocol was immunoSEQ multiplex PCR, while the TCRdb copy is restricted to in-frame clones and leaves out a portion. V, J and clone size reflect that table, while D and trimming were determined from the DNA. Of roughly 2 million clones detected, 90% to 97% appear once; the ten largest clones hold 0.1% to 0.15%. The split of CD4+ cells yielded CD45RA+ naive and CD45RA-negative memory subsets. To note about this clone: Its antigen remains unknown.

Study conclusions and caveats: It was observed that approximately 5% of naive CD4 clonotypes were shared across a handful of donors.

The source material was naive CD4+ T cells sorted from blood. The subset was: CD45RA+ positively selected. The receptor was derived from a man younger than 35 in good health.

DNA for the CDR3: TGTGCCAGCAGCTTAGAATTGCAGAGCTATGGCTACACCTTC. Its translation: CASSLELQSYGYTF. The V and J genes are TRBV11-2 and TRBJ1-2; D unresolved. The V gene lost 0 bases and the J gene lost 4 bases, with 9 bases spanning the gap. The CDR3 sequence is 14 residues long. In germline, CDR1 is SGHAT, CDR2 FQNNGV.